Included here is one TCR beta chain sequence, with context. This entry belongs to a study of cytomegalovirus exposure and HLA in healthy donors. PCR was performed using 60 Vbeta and 13 Jbeta primers. The protocol was immunoSEQ multiplex PCR, while the TCRdb copy is restricted to in-frame clones and leaves out a portion. Altogether tens of thousands of clones are present, 86% being singletons, with the ten largest covering 10% to 12%. The sample comprised PBMCs. The receptor was isolated from a woman between 40 and 55 years old in good health and CMV-seropositive.

The CDR3 is CASSLRRARVEKIGETQYF. DNA for the CDR3: TGCGCCAGCAGCTTGCGGCGGGCGAGGGTCGAGAAGATCGGGGAGACCCAGTACTTC. The chain carries TRBV5-1 and TRBJ2-5; tentative D call: TRBD2 (5 bases). V was shortened by 1 base and J by 5 bases, with 27 bases between the two germline ends. Germline CDR1 is SGHRS and CDR2 is YFSETQ. CDR3 length: 19 amino acids. The variable domain in full, completed from reference TRBV5-1 and TRBJ2-5, reads KAGVTQTPRYLIKTRGQQVTLSCSPISGHRSVSWYQQTPGQGLQFLFEYFSETQRNKGNFPGRFSGRQFSNSRSEMNVSTLELGDSALYLCASSLRRARVEKIGETQYFGPGTRLLVL.